This T cell receptor (beta chain) was sequenced in a study of Siglec-9 on CD8 T cells in melanoma (dated by TCRdb to between 2019 and 2020). As for the study more broadly: Siglec-9 expression on CD8+ T cells and the role of Siglec-9 in regulating T cells in the melanoma tumor microenvironment were investigated in the study. What the study reported, not specific to this receptor: Siglec-9 was reported to mark and regulate an effector memory CD8+ T-cell subset that appeared to accumulate within melanoma tumors.

For this clone: The target of this receptor is not known. Per-base quality was not reported, and no clone a single base away is much larger than it.

The library came from the immunoSEQ multiplex PCR assay. TCRdb limited this immuneACCESS table to in-frame rearrangements with V and J called. A share of clones is missing; checked studies link under half to unresolved V genes, and the rest is unexplained. The table for this sample lists more than 30,000 clones; roughly 80% of them were counted only once. The ten largest clones capture over 1.5% of the sample. There are 15 amino acids in the CDR3, from cysteine to phenylalanine inclusive. Only CDR3 DNA is held: 45 bases, read in frame from base 1. Looking up the germline V gene yields CDR1 MNHNS and CDR2 SASEGT. V and J lose 5 bases and 0 bases, and a span of 10 bases separates them.

The V and J segments used are TRBV6-1 and TRBJ2-2; no D gene is confidently identified. This clonotype was obtained from a human donor in good health. The specimen sequenced was Siglec-9- CD8+ T cells sorted from blood. This specimen's cell subset or site label, interpreted: CD8 T cells lacking Siglec-9. The CDR3 region: CASSPFRSNTGELFF. The DNA sequence is TGTGCCAGCAGTCCCTTCCGGTCGAACACCGGGGAGCTGTTTTTT.